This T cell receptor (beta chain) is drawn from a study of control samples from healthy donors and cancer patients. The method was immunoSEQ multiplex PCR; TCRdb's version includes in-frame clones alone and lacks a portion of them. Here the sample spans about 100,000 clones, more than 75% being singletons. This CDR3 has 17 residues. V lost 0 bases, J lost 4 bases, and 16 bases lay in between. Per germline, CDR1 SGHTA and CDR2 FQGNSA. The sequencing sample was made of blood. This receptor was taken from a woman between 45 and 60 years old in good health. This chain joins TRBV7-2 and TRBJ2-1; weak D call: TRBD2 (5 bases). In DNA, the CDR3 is TGTGCCAGCAGCTTAGCGGGAGTCATGGTGTCTTACAATGAGCAGTTCTTC. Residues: CASSLAGVMVSYNEQFF. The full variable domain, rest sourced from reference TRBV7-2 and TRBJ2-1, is GAGVSQSPSNKVTEKGKDVELRCDPISGHTALYWYRQSLGQGLEFLIYFQGNSAPDKSGLPSDRFSAERTGGSVSTLTIQRTQQEDSAVYLCASSLAGVMVSYNEQFFGPGTRLTVL.